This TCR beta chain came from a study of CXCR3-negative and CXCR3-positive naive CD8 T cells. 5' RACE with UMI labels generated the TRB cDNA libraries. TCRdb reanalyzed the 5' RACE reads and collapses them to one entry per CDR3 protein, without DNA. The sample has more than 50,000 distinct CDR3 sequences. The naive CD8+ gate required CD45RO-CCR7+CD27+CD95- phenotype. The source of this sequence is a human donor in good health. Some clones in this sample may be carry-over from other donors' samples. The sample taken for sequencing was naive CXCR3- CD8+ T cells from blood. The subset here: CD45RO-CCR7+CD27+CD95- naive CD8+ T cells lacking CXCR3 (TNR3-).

The chain's CDR3 is CAIRGLNPTDTQYF. This chain links TRBV10-3 with TRBJ2-3; TCRdb's D call of TRBD2 is untestable without DNA. The CDR3 covers 14 residues. Per the germline V gene, CDR1 is ENHRY and CDR2 is SYGVKD.